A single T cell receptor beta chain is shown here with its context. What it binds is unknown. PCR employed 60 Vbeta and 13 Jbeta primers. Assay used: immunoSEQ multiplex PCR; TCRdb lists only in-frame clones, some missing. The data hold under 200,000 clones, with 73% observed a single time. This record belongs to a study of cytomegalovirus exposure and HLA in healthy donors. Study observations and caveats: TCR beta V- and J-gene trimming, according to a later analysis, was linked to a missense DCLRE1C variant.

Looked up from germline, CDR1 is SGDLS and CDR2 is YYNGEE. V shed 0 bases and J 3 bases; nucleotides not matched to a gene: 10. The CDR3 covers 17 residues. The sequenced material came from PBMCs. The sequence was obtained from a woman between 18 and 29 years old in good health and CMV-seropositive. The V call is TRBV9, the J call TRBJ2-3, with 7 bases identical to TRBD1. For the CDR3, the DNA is TGTGCCAGCAGCGTAGCCCCAGACAGGGCTGTGACAGATACGCAGTATTTT. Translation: CASSVAPDRAVTDTQYF.